The clone carrying this TCR beta chain occurred many times. Its specificity is unknown. Unique molecular identifiers were affixed to single, distinct cDNA molecules. Using its own MiXCR run on the 5' RACE reads, TCRdb lists one record per CDR3 protein. The repertoire consists of 55,000 to 75,000 distinct CDR3 sequences, with roughly an eighth occurring once and the leading ten covering around 1.3%. This sample is drawn from a study of early T cells in non-severe SARS-CoV-2 infection. Across the study: Chains stayed unpaired after sequencing of bulk RNA from unsorted whole blood.

Germline loops: CDR1 LGHNA, CDR2 YSLEER. This CDR3 spans 15 amino acids. With 4 bases removed from V and 9 bases from J, the gap between germline ends came to 18 bases. General study points: Comparison of clonotypes with VDJdb favored anti-spike CD8 responses while missing private and CD4 specificities.

The TCR comes from an adult who was a healthcare worker with PCR-confirmed SARS-CoV-2 infection or an uninfected control (not recorded which). The V and J genes are TRBV4-3 and TRBJ1-4, with D unresolved. The sequencing input was whole blood. Here the CDR3 DNA reads TGCGCCAGCAGCCCCCGACCTCCACCGGCGAAAAAACTGTTTTTT. Translating gives CASSPRPPPAKKLFF.